The rows below give T cell receptor beta chains drawn from one sample of a study of PD-1 blockade in classical Hodgkin lymphoma. Measured with immunoSEQ multiplex PCR; TCRdb has only the in-frame clones, and not every one. The sample consists of 25,000 to 40,000 clones, about 70% of them appearing once. Sample: peripheral blood mononuclear cells (PBMCs), taken before the fourth cycle of nivolumab. The receptors were gathered from a human donor with classical Hodgkin lymphoma. Both conserved end residues are part of each CDR3. D genes are given only for firm matches. Size is omitted from some rows. Given values are once, few, many or a class for expanded clones.

- - TRBJ1-1 TRBV13 TGTGCCAGCAGCTCCCGGACGCAAATGAACACTGAAGCTTTCTTT CASSSRTQMNTEAFF
- TRBD1 TRBJ1-5 TRBV9 TGTGCCAGCAGCGTGGAGGGGGCGGATCAGCCCCAGCATTTT CASSVEGADQPQHF
- - TRBJ1-4 TRBV6-1 TGTGCCAGCAGTGTCCAGGGCGGTTGGGAAAAACTGTTTTTT CASSVQGGWEKLFF
- TRBD1 TRBJ2-7 TRBV5-1 TGCGCCAGCAGTTGGACAGGGGGGTATGAGCAGTACTTC CASSWTGGYEQYF
- - TRBJ2-1 TRBV19 TGTGCCAGTAGTATCAGCGGAGCGTCACCCCATGAGCAGTTCTTC CASSISGASPHEQFF
- - TRBJ2-7 TRBV27 TGTGCCAGCAGTTTTCACGGACAGATCTACGAGCAGTACTTC CASSFHGQIYEQYF
- TRBD2 TRBJ2-3 TRBV29-1 TGCAGCGTTTGGAGCGGGGGGAGGCTGTATTTT CSVWSGGRLYF
few - TRBJ1-1 TRBV7-9 TGTGCCAGCAGCTTGTTTCAGGGAAGGGCTGAAGCTTTCTTT CASSLFQGRAEAFF
- TRBD1 TRBJ2-2 TRBV7-9 TGTGCCAGCAGCTCAGGGACAGGGATGCCCGGGGAGCTGTTTTTT CASSSGTGMPGELFF
few - TRBJ2-7 TRBV11-2 TGTGCCAGCAGCCAGGGGCCGGTCTACGAGCAGTACTTC CASSQGPVYEQYF
- TRBD1 TRBJ2-7 TRBV11-1 TGTGCCAGCAGCCGTCGGGACAGCTACGAGCAGTACTTC CASSRRDSYEQYF
- TRBD2 TRBJ2-3 TRBV7-3 TGTGCCAGCAGCTCCGCGAGACTAGCGAGCACAGATACGCAGTATTTT CASSSARLASTDTQYF
- - TRBJ2-1 TRBV5-1 TGCGCCAGCAGCATCCTCGCCCAGGACTCCGTCGGGTTCTTC CASSILAQDSVGFF
few - TRBJ1-5 TRBV7-2 TGTGCCAGCAGCTTATTCTCTGGGGTTAATCAGCCCCAGCATTTT CASSLFSGVNQPQHF
once - TRBJ1-1 TRBV5-4 TGTGCCAGCAGCTTGGCAGCCTGGAACACTGAAGCTTTCTTT CASSLAAWNTEAFF
once - TRBJ1-5 TRBV7-8 TGTGCCAGCAGCTTAGGGGATCCTATGTCGTTTACCCAGCATTTT CASSLGDPMSFTQHF
- TRBD1 TRBJ1-1 TRBV9 TGTGCCAGCAGCCATGGACAGGGAAGCACTGAAGCTTTCTTT CASSHGQGSTEAFF
- - TRBJ2-1 TRBV27 TGTGCCAGCAGTTTCGGGGCTAGTGGTGAGCAGTTCTTC CASSFGASGEQFF
- - TRBJ2-7 TRBV7-9 TGTGCCAGCAGCTTCCAACCCCCCTACGAGCAGTACTTC CASSFQPPYEQYF
- TRBD1 TRBJ1-2 TRBV5-4 TGTGCCAGCAGCTTAGACAGGGATCGGGGCTACACCTTC CASSLDRDRGYTF
- TRBD1 TRBJ1-1 TRBV7-9 TGTGCCAGCAGCTTAATGATCGGACAGGGTATAACTGAAGCTTTCTTT CASSLMIGQGITEAFF
- - TRBJ2-3 TRBV6-4 TGTGCCAGCAGTGACTCGGGACGTTCCTATACGCAGTATTTT CASSDSGRSYTQYF
- - TRBJ2-7 TRBV10-3 TGTGCCGTCAGGATTTCCTCCTACGAGCAGTACTTC CAVRISSYEQYF
few TRBD1 TRBJ1-6 TRBV19 TGTGCCAGTACCGACCTTTCAGGGACAGGGGGCTCCTATAATTCACCCCTCCACTTT CASTDLSGTGGSYNSPLHF
few TRBD1 TRBJ2-1 TRBV7-3 TGTGCCAGCAGTAACCGGGACAGCCCCCAAATCTACAATGAGCAGTTCTTC CASSNRDSPQIYNEQFF
- - TRBJ2-3 TRBV19 TGTGCCAGTTTAGGTGGCGCAGATACGCAGTATTTT CASLGGADTQYF
- TRBD1 TRBJ1-1 TRBV6-4 TGTGCCAGCAGTGACCACAGGGGGACTGAAGCTTTCTTT CASSDHRGTEAFF
few TRBD1 TRBJ1-5 TRBV9 TGTGCCAGCAGCGGGGGACAGATTAATCAGCCCCAGCATTTT CASSGGQINQPQHF